This T cell receptor beta chain was captured by sequencing in a study of blood T cell repertoires in COVID-19. Study-level information: Sites across the United States, Italy and Spain contributed samples from acute and convalescent COVID-19. From T cells, B-cell-depleted T cells, or PBMCs came the material, which was cDNA or gDNA.

Clinical histories supplied by participants themselves formed the basis of cohort assignment. The CDR3 loop spans 15 amino acids. Germline lookup yields CDR1 SGHTA and CDR2 FQGNSA. V was clipped by 4 bases and J by 12 bases; unmatched bases: 14. TCRdb's table, derived via immunoSEQ multiplex PCR, lists solely in-frame clones and lacks some. The sample contains under 300,000 clones, roughly 88% of which appear only once. The rearrangement links TRBV7-2 to TRBJ2-1, with 8 bases matching TRBD2. Input material: PBMCs or T cells enriched from blood (not recorded which). This sequence originates from a middle-aged woman with acute COVID-19. CDR3 in DNA: TGTGCCAGCAGCTCAGCGGGAGCCTTGCGGGTTGGGCAGTTCTTC. Translation gives CASSSAGALRVGQFF.